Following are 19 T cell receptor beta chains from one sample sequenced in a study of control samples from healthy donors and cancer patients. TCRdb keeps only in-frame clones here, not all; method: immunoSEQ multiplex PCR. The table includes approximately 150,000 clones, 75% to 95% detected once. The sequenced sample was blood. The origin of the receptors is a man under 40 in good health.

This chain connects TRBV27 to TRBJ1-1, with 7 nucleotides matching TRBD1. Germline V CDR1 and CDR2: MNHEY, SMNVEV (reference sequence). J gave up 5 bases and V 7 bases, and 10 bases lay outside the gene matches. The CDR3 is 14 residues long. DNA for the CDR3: TGTGCCAGCATCCTATCAGGGGGAGGGACTGAAGCTTTCTTT. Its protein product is CASILSGGGTEAFF.

CDR3 sequence reads: CASSVYDSGRGQEGAYEQYF. CDR3 sequence (DNA): TGTGCCAGCAGCGTATATGATTCGGGCAGGGGGCAGGAAGGGGCCTACGAGCAGTACTTC. V gene TRBV9 combines with J gene TRBJ2-7; 8 nucleotides match TRBD1. Trimming cost V 1 base and J 2 bases; bases outside gene matches: 20. The germline CDR1 and CDR2 sequences are SGDLS and YYNGEE. This CDR3 is built from 20 residues.

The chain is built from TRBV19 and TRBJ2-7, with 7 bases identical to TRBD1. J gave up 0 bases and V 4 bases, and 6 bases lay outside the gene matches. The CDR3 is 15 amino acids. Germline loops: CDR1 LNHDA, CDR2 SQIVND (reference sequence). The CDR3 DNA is TGTGCCAGTAGTAACCGACAGGGATTCTCCTACGAGCAGTACTTC. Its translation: CASSNRQGFSYEQYF.

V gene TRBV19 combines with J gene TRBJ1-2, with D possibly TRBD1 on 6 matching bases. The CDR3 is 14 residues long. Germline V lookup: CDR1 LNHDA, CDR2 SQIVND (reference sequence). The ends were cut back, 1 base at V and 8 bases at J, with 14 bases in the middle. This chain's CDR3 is CASSIGYVRGGYTF. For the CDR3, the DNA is TGTGCCAGTAGTATAGGTTATGTCAGGGGCGGCTACACCTTC.

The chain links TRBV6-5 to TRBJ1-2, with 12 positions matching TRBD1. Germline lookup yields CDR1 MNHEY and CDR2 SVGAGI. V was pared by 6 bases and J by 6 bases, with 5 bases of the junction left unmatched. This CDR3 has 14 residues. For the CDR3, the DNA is TGTGCCAGCAGGACGGGACAGGGGGCTGATGGCTACACCTTC. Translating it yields CASRTGQGADGYTF.

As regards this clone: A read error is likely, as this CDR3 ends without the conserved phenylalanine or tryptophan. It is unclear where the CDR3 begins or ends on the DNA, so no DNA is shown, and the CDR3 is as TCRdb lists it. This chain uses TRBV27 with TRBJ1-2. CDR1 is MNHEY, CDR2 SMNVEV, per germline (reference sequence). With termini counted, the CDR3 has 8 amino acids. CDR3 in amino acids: CASTPGPC.

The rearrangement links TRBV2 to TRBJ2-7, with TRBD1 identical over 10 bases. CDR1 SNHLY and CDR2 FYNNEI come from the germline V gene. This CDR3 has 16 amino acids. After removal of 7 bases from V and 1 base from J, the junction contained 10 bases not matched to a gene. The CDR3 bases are TGTGCCAGCACTCACCCGACAGGGGGCGCGTCCTACGAGCAGTACTTC. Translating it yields CASTHPTGGASYEQYF. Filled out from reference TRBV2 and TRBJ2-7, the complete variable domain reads EPEVTQTPSHQVTQMGQEVILRCVPISNHLYFYWYRQILGQKVEFLVSFYNNEISEKSEIFDDQFSVERPDGSNFTLKIRSTKLEDSAMYFCASTHPTGGASYEQYFGPGTRLTVT.

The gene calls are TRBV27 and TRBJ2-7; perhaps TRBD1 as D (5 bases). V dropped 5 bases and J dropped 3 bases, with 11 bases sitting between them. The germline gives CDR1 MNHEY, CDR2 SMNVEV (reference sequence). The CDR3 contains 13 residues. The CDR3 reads CASSPTVLYEQYF. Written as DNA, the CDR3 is TGTGCCAGCAGTCCGACAGTGCTCTACGAGCAGTACTTC.

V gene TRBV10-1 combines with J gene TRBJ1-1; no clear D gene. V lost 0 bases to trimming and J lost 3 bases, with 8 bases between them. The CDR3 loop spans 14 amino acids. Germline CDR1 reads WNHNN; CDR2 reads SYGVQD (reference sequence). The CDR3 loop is CASSESAEHTEAFF. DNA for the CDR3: TGCGCCAGCAGTGAGTCTGCAGAACACACTGAAGCTTTCTTT.

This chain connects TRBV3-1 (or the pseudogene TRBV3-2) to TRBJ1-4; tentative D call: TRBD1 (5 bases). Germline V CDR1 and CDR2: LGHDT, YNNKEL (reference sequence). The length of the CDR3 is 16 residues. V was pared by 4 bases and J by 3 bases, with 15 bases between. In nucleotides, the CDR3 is TGTGCCAGCAGCCCGGACACCCTTGGAGCTAATGAAAAACTGTTTTTT. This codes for CASSPDTLGANEKLFF.

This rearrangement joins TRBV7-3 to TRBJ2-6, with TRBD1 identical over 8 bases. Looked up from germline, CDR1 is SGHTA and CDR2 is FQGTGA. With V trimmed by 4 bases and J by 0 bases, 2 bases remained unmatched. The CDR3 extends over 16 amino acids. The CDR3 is CASSSTGGSGANVLTF. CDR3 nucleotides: TGTGCCAGCAGCTCCACAGGGGGCTCTGGGGCCAACGTCCTGACTTTC.

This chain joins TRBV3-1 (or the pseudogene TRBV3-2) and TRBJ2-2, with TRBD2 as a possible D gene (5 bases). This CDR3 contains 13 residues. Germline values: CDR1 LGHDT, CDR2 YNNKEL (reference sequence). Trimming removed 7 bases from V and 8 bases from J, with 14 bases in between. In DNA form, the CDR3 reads TGTGCCAGCATAAGTTCTGGGAGAGGGGAGCTGTTTTTT. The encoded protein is CASISSGRGELFF.

The chain's CDR3 is CASSQRGRYGYTF. Written as DNA, the CDR3 is TGCGCCAGCAGCCAGAGGGGGCGCTATGGCTACACCTTC. The chain recombines TRBV23-1 with TRBJ1-2; the match to TRBD1 covers 7 bases. TRBV23-1 is marked as an open reading frame, function uncertain. The length of the CDR3 is 13 residues. V shed 6 bases and J 4 bases; nucleotides not matched to a gene: 5.

The CDR3 coding sequence is TGTGCCAGCAGCTCTGGAGGGTCCGGAGGGAACACTGAAGCTTTCTTT. This translates into CASSSGGSGGNTEAFF. This chain connects TRBV13 to TRBJ1-1; D not certain. Trimming took off 4 bases at V and 1 base at J, with 16 bases between the two ends. The germline CDR1 and CDR2 sequences are PRHDT and FYEKMQ (reference sequence). The CDR3 length is 16 residues.

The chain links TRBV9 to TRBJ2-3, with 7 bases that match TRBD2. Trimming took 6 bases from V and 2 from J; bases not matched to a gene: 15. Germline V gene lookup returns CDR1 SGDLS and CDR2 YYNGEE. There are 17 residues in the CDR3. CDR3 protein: CASNPHPTGLITDTQYF. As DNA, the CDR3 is TGTGCCAGCAATCCCCATCCCACGGGACTAATCACAGATACGCAGTATTTT.

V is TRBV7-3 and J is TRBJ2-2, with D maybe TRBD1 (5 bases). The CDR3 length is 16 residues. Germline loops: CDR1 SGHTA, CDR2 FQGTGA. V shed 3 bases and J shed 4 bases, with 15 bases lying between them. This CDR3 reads CASSFTGHSGTGELFF. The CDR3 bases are TGTGCCAGCAGCTTCACCGGACACTCGGGCACCGGGGAGCTGTTTTTT.

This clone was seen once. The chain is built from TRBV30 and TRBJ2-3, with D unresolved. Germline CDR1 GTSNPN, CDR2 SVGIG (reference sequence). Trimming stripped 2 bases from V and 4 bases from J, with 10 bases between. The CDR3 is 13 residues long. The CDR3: CAWSLRGADTQYF. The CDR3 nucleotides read TGTGCCTGGAGTTTAAGAGGTGCAGATACGCAGTATTTT.

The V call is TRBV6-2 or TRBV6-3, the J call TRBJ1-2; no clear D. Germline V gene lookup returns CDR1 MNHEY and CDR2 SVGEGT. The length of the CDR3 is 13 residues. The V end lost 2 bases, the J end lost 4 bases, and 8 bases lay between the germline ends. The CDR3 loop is CASSYVVLYGYTF. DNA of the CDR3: TGTGCCAGCAGTTACGTGGTGCTCTATGGCTACACCTTC.

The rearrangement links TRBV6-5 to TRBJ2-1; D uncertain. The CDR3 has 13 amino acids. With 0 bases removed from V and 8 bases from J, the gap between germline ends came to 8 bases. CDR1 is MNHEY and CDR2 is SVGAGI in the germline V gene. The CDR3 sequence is CASSYSSGYEQFF. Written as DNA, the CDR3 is TGTGCCAGCAGTTACTCGTCCGGCTATGAGCAGTTCTTC.